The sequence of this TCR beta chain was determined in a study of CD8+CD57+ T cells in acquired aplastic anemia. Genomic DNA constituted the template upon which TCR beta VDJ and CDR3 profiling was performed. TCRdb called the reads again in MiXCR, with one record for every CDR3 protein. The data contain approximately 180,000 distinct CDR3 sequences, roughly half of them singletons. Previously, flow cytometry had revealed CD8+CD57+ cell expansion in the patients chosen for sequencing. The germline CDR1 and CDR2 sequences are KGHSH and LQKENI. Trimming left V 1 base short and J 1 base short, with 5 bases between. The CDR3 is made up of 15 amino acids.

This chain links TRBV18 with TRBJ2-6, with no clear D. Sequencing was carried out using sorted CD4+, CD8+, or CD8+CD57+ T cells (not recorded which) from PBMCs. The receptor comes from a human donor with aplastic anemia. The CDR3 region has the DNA TGTGCCAGCTCACCACGGGGATCTGGGGCCAACGTCCTGACTTTC. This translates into CASSPRGSGANVLTF.